This T cell receptor beta chain was obtained from a study of OX40 agonist ivuxolimab in advanced cancers. Notes on the research overall: Ivuxolimab, which targeted the costimulatory receptor OX40 (CD134), was an agonistic, fully human IgG2 monoclonal antibody. Intravenous ivuxolimab was administered to patients every 2 weeks at six dose levels: 0.01, 0.1, 0.3, 1.5, 3 and 10 mg/kg. Among the roughly 50 dose-escalation patients, some 20 had hepatocellular carcinoma, approximately 15 melanoma, 9 renal cell carcinoma and 9 head and neck cancer. A male proportion of under 85% and a mean age of roughly 58 years, ranging from about 20 to 79, were recorded for the dose-escalation cohort. Patients were allowed to have had prior anti-PD-1, anti-PD-L1 or anti-CTLA-4 therapy, and 40% of the dose-escalation patients had been treated with checkpoint inhibitors. Partial responses occurred in three dose-escalation patients, of whom one had hepatocellular carcinoma and two had cutaneous melanoma. The purpose of peripheral TCRbeta sequencing was to test whether ivuxolimab changed TCR sequence diversity and led to clonal T-cell expansion. The monotherapy dose-escalation portion (N of about 47 patients) of the phase I ivuxolimab trial is reported in the paper. Points the paper makes about the study in general: Antigen specificity was not determined for the clonally expanded peripheral T cells. In partial responders in the 0.1-3.0 mg/kg groups, normalized peripheral clonal expansion was found to be among the lowest, especially among CD8+ T cells. After ivuxolimab, expanded clones were on average more numerous among CD8+ T cells than among CD4+ T cells. Low levels of normalized T-cell clonal expansion were also seen in some nonresponding patients. Clonal expansion of both CD4+ and CD8+ blood T cells was observed from baseline to week 6 at doses 0.1 to 3.0 mg/kg.

The trial excluded patients who had a history of autoimmune disease or who were on systemic immunosuppression. In every dose cohort, peripheral blood was drawn for TCR sequencing at baseline, cycle 4 day 1, and cycle 7 day 1. Samples came from an open-label, multicenter, first-in-human phase I dose-escalation trial of ivuxolimab. Adults with locally advanced or metastatic melanoma, renal cell carcinoma, hepatocellular carcinoma or head and neck squamous cell carcinoma were enrolled in the trial. Before TCR sequencing, CD4+ T cells and CD8+ T cells were sorted from peripheral blood as separate populations. The CDR3 covers 15 residues, taking in both the cysteine and the phenylalanine. Just CDR3 DNA is preserved here, 45 bases in frame from base 1. Relative to germline, V is 6 bases shorter and J is 0 bases shorter, with 15 bases between their ends. CDR1 and CDR2 (SGHVS, FNYEAQ) derive from the germline V gene.

To sequence the TCRbeta CDR3 region, genomic DNA was isolated from the sorted cells. TCRbeta CDR3 regions were sequenced using the immunoSEQ Assay. TCRdb holds this immuneACCESS table with in-frame rearrangements only. Some clones are missing; in checked studies, unresolved V genes explain under half, and the rest has no known cause. The sample has tens of thousands of clones on record, approximately 85% of them singletons. About 3.8% of the sample is in the top ten clones. For this clone: Its antigen specificity is not known. It has no much larger one-base neighbor in the sample; base qualities were not kept.

The material sequenced was CD4+ or CD8+ T cells sorted from blood, taken in a trial of the OX40 agonist ivuxolimab. Recombination linked TRBV7-6 to TRBJ2-7; the D gene is perhaps TRBD2, on 6 matching bases. The sequence was collected from an adult with an advanced solid tumor such as melanoma, head and neck, liver or kidney cancer. The sequenced DNA: TGTGCCAGCAGTCTAGCGTCAGGGACCTCCTACGAGCAGTACTTC. Its protein product is CASSLASGTSYEQYF.